These 23 T cell receptor beta chains originate from one sample sequenced in a study of T-cell reconstitution after alpha-beta-depleted transplantation in children. The authors prepared the TCRbeta library with unique molecular identifiers. TCRdb reprocessed the PCR reads via MiXCR and lists one record per CDR3 protein. Of some 640,000 distinct CDR3 sequences in the sample, 16% were seen once. The specimen comprised PBMCs from the stem cell graft donor, sampled from the stem cell graft. Receptor source: a human donor who donated a stem cell graft to a child with acute myeloid leukemia.

The sample holds many counts of this clonotype. The V call is TRBV20-1, the J call TRBJ1-2; 9 bases are a match to TRBD1. Per germline, CDR1 DFQATT and CDR2 SNEGSKA (reference sequence). The CDR3 is 16 amino acids. J was trimmed by 0 bases and V by 1 base; bases with no gene match: 6. The CDR3 DNA sequence: TGCAGTGCTAGAGTGGGACAGGGACGAGCTAACTATGGCTACACCTTC. Protein: CSARVGQGRANYGYTF.

This clonotype has ten or more counts. This chain uses TRBV6-1 with TRBJ2-3; D may be TRBD1 or TRBD2 (5 bases each). Germline V gives CDR1 MNHNS, CDR2 SASEGT. This CDR3 is 14 amino acids long. V shed 6 bases and J shed 5 bases, with 15 bases lying between them. CDR3 DNA sequence: TGTGCCAGCAGGTTCTTCCGGGACCAAGATACGCAGTATTTT. Residues: CASRFFRDQDTQYF.

This chain uses TRBV4-3 with TRBJ1-4, with TRBD1 matching over 7 bases. The germline V gene encodes CDR1 LGHNA and CDR2 YSLEER. CDR3 length: 17 residues. V trimming: 1 base; J trimming: 0 bases; junction bases outside the gene matches: 5. CDR3 DNA: TGCGCCAGCAGCCAAGGCCGGGACAGCTCAACTAATGAAAAACTGTTTTTT. Translated, it gives CASSQGRDSSTNEKLFF.

This rearrangement joins TRBV20-1 to TRBJ2-1, with a weak D call TRBD2 (6 bases). Per germline, CDR1 DFQATT and CDR2 SNEGSKA (reference sequence). This CDR3 comprises 14 residues. V lost 5 bases to trimming and J lost 0 bases, with 11 bases between them. CDR3 region: CSARSGVSYNEQFF. The CDR3 region has the DNA TGCAGTGCTCGGTCGGGGGTCTCCTACAATGAGCAGTTCTTC.

The table lists this clonotype with many counts. One junction end does not reproduce the germline sequence, and a read error may be involved. V usage is TRBV6-5 and J usage is TRBJ2-6; no definite D call. The CDR3 is made up of 13 amino acids. CDR1 MNHEY and CDR2 SVGAGI come from the germline V gene. As DNA, the CDR3 is TGTGCCAGCAGTTACGCTGGTGCCAACGTCCTGACTTTC. Amino acid sequence: CASSYAGANVLTF.

Only a few counts were recorded for this clonotype. The chain employs TRBV5-1 and TRBJ2-7; perhaps TRBD1 as D (6 bases). This CDR3 spans 16 amino acids. Germline lookup yields CDR1 SGHRS and CDR2 YFSETQ. V was clipped by 0 bases and J by 1 base, with 14 bases between them. Here the CDR3 DNA reads TGCGCCAGCAGCTTGGCCGATAGGACAGCATCCTACGAGCAGTACTTC. It yields the protein CASSLADRTASYEQYF.

This clonotype was detected only a few times. This chain uses TRBV12-3 or TRBV12-4 with TRBJ2-5; D might be TRBD1 (5 bases). The ends were cut back, 2 bases at V and 5 bases at J, with 18 bases in the middle. The CDR3 is made up of 16 amino acids. CDR3 loop: CASSLRDSLAEETQYF. CDR3 DNA sequence: TGTGCCAGCAGTTTAAGAGACAGCCTCGCCGAGGAGACCCAGTACTTC.

This chain connects TRBV11-2 to TRBJ2-7; D not certain. The CDR3 consists of 14 residues. CDR1 and CDR2 (germline): SGHAT, FQNNGV. Trimming stripped 4 bases from V and 0 bases from J, with 10 bases between. In nucleotides, the CDR3 is TGTGCCAGCAGCTATGGACCTTCCTCCTACGAGCAGTACGTC. Translation gives CASSYGPSSYEQYV.

The chain combines TRBV25-1 with TRBJ1-1, with D possibly being TRBD1 (5 bases). The CDR3 is made up of 14 amino acids. Germline V CDR1 and CDR2: MGHDK, SYGVNS. V was cut by 6 bases and J by 4 bases, with 15 bases left in between. For the CDR3, the DNA is TGTGCCAGCAGATACAGGACGGGTAGCACTGAAGCTTTCTTT. It is translated as CASRYRTGSTEAFF.

This clonotype was counted many times. The rearrangement joins TRBV4-2 to TRBJ2-1; 10 bases line up with TRBD2. V lost 0 bases and J lost 10; bases outside the gene matches: 18. CDR3 length: 19 amino acids. CDR1 and CDR2 from the germline V gene are LGHNA and YNFKEQ. The CDR3 reads CASSQDWGAGGPLGKEQFF. In DNA form, the CDR3 reads TGTGCCAGCAGCCAAGATTGGGGAGCGGGGGGGCCTCTCGGGAAGGAGCAGTTCTTC.

This clonotype was counted at least ten times. This chain connects TRBV29-1 to TRBJ1-1, with D perhaps TRBD1 (5 bases). The CDR3 is 15 residues long. Germline V gene lookup returns CDR1 SQVTM and CDR2 ANQGSEA. Trimming pared 6 bases from V and 3 bases from J, leaving 20 bases between. Here the CDR3 DNA reads TGCAGCGTCACAGATGCGGTGTTCAGGGACACTGAAGCTTTCTTT. It translates to CSVTDAVFRDTEAFF.

The chain links TRBV7-9 to TRBJ1-2; 7 bases match TRBD1. The trim removed 5 bases at V and 3 bases at J, leaving 9 bases unmatched. Germline V gene sequence: CDR1 SEHNR, CDR2 FQNEAQ (reference sequence). The CDR3 runs to 15 residues. CDR3 region: CASSTRQGGDYGYTF. The CDR3 DNA is TGTGCCAGCAGCACGAGACAGGGTGGGGACTATGGCTACACCTTC.

Notes on this clonotype: With a much larger clone just one base away, this may be a read error. The V and J genes are TRBV29-1 and TRBJ1-1; D remains ambiguous. The CDR3 is made up of 12 amino acids. The germline gives CDR1 SQVTM, CDR2 ANQGSEA. This CDR3 is CSVCAMNTDAFF. For the CDR3, the DNA is TGCAGCGTGTGCGCGATGAACACTGACGCTTTCTTT.

This clonotype was observed many times. This chain links TRBV20-1 with TRBJ2-1; no reliable D call. CDR3 size: 14 residues. The germline V and J ends were trimmed by 6 bases and 0 bases, with 12 bases remaining between them. Germline V CDR1 and CDR2: DFQATT, SNEGSKA (reference sequence). The CDR3 DNA follows: TGCAGTGCCCCCCGAGGAAGCTCCTACAATGAGCAGTTCTTC. This encodes CSAPRGSSYNEQFF.

Comment on this clonotype: A much bigger clone sits one base away, suggesting this may be a read error. The genes are TRBV20-1 and TRBJ1-6, with 8 positions matching TRBD1. The CDR3 loop spans 15 amino acids. Germline V CDR1 and CDR2: DFQATT, SNEGSKA (reference sequence). This CDR3 is CGASQGAVYNSPLHF. CDR3 nucleotides: TGCGGTGCTAGCCAGGGGGCGGTCTATAATTCACCCCTCCACTTT.

This sequence joins TRBV11-3 and TRBJ1-6, with 10 bases matching TRBD1. Germline V gene data show CDR1 as SGHNT and CDR2 as YENEEA. The CDR3 totals 15 residues. V dropped 3 bases and J dropped 10; count of bases not matched to a gene: 6. CDR3 DNA: TGTGCCAGCAGCTTCCGACAGGGGGCCCAATCACCCCTCCACTTT. Translating it yields CASSFRQGAQSPLHF. The full variable domain, in which reference TRBV11-3 and TRBJ1-6 provide the parts outside the CDR3, is EAGVVQSPRYKIIEKKQPVAFWCNPISGHNTLYWYLQNLGQGPELLIRYENEEAVDDSQLPKDRFSAERLKGVDSTLKIQPAELGDSAVYLCASSFRQGAQSPLHFGNGTRLTVT.

This clonotype was counted at least ten times. The chain recombines TRBV12-3 or TRBV12-4 with TRBJ2-3; TRBD2 agrees at 8 bases. Trimming at V came to 2 bases and at J to 3 bases, leaving 4 bases not matched to a gene. CDR3 length: 15 residues. The CDR3 DNA follows: TGTGCCAGCAGTTTATTTAGCGGGGCAACAGATACGCAGTATTTT. It is translated as CASSLFSGATDTQYF.

A few counts support this clonotype. The chain recombines TRBV15 with TRBJ2-1; D may be TRBD2 (5 bases). Germline V gives CDR1 LNHNV, CDR2 YYDKDF (reference sequence). This CDR3 has 13 amino acids. V lost 2 bases and J 8 bases, leaving 10 bases between the germline ends. CDR3 region: CATSRHSGYEQFF. The CDR3 DNA reads as TGTGCCACCAGCAGACACAGCGGCTATGAGCAGTTCTTC.

J is TRBJ2-7 and V is TRBV15; D possibly corresponds to TRBD1 (6 bases). Between the trimmed V and J ends, which lost 1 base and 2 bases, there was a span of 12 bases. The CDR3 consists of 15 residues. Germline CDR1 is LNHNV and CDR2 is YYDKDF (reference sequence). The CDR3 DNA reads TGTGCCACCAGCAGAGTACAGGGTTTAACCTACGAGCAGTACTTC. It is translated as CATSRVQGLTYEQYF.

This clonotype was picked up a small number of times. This chain links TRBV4-3 with TRBJ2-7; D may be TRBD2 (5 bases). V was pared by 0 bases and J by 7 bases, with 13 bases between. The CDR3 totals 14 residues. Germline V gives CDR1 LGHNA, CDR2 YSLEER. The DNA of the CDR3 is TGCGCCAGCAGCCAAGATAGAGGAGCGGATGAGCAGTACTTC. Amino acids: CASSQDRGADEQYF.

This clonotype was counted ten times or more. The chain recombines TRBV29-1 with TRBJ2-6; D is uncertain. The CDR3 length is 13 residues. Germline CDR1 SQVTM, CDR2 ANQGSEA. The V end lost 5 bases, the J end lost 1 base, and 6 bases lay between the germline ends. The CDR3: CSVQWSGANVLTF. The CDR3 nucleotides read TGCAGCGTTCAGTGGTCTGGGGCCAACGTCCTGACTTTC.

This chain links TRBV7-8 with TRBJ2-2; TRBD2 matches at 8 bases. V was pared by 0 bases and J by 0 bases, with 9 bases of the junction left unmatched. CDR3 length equals 19 residues. Per germline, CDR1 SGHVS and CDR2 FQNEAQ. CDR3 coding DNA: TGTGCCAGCAGCTTAGCCTGGGGTGGCGGGGGGCCGAACACCGGGGAGCTGTTTTTT. It is translated as CASSLAWGGGGPNTGELFF.

The J gene is TRBJ2-7, the V gene TRBV5-1; TRBD1 might be the D (6 bases). This CDR3 region has 14 residues. Per germline, CDR1 SGHRS and CDR2 YFSETQ. V lost 4 bases and J lost 0, with 11 bases in between. The CDR3 bases are TGCGCCAGCAGCCCTGCGGACAGCTCCTACGAGCAGTACTTC. This translates into CASSPADSSYEQYF. The full variable domain, rest sourced from reference TRBV5-1 and TRBJ2-7, is KAGVTQTPRYLIKTRGQQVTLSCSPISGHRSVSWYQQTPGQGLQFLFEYFSETQRNKGNFPGRFSGRQFSNSRSEMNVSTLELGDSALYLCASSPADSSYEQYFGPGTRLTVT.